This T cell receptor (beta chain) comes out of a study of shared clonotypes between healthy human individuals. At the level of the study: Each donor had three CD4 naive, three CD4 memory, two CD8 naive and one CD8 memory plate.

TCRdb's copy holds only in-frame clones and misses some; the assay was immunoSEQ multiplex PCR. Of about 2 million clones detected, around 96% appear once; the ten largest clones hold around 1.1%. Positively selected for CCR7, the CD45RO-negative cells used as naive CD8 cells excluded terminally differentiated effector memory CD45RA+ cells. Recent acute infections and vaccinations were absent in the healthy HIV-negative adult donors. The sample was naive CD8+ T cells sorted from blood. The origin of this receptor is a man between 18 and 29 years old in good health.

CDR3 residues: CASSVSGGASEQFF. The CDR3 DNA reads as TGTGCCAGCAGCGTTAGCGGGGGGGCGAGTGAGCAGTTCTTC. The chain uses TRBV9 and TRBJ2-1, with TRBD2 matching 11 bases. This CDR3 comprises 14 residues. Germline lookup yields CDR1 SGDLS and CDR2 YYNGEE. V gave up 2 bases and J gave up 9 bases; unmatched junction bases: 4.